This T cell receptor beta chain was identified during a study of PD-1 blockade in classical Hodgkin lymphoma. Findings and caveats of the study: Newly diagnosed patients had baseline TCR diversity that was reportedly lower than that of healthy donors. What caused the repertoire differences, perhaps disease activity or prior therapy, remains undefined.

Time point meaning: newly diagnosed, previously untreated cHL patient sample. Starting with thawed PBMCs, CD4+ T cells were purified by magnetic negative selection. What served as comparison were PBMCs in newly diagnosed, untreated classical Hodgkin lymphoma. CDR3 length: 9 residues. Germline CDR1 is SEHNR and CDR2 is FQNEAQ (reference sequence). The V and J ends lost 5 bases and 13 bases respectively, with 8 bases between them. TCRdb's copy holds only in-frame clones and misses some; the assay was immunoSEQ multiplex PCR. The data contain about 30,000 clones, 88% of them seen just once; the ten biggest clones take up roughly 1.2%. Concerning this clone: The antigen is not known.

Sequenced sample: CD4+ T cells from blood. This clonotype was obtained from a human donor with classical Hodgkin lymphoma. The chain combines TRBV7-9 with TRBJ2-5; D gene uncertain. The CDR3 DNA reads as TGTGCCAGCAGCCCCCGCTTGTACTTC. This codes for CASSPRLYF. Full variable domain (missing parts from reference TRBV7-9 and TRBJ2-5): DTGVSQNPRHKITKRGQNVTFRCDPISEHNRLYWYRQTLGQGPEFLTYFQNEAQLEKSRLLSDRFSAERPKGSFSTLEIQRTEQGDSAMYLCASSPRLYFGPGTRLLVL.